Listed here are 13 T cell receptor beta chains from one sample, sequenced in a study of control samples from healthy donors and cancer patients. The data were produced by immunoSEQ multiplex PCR, yet TCRdb's version contains in-frame clones alone and is incomplete. The table records 82,000 or so clones, about 94% of them present only once. The sample consisted of blood. The receptors were sampled from a woman under 30 in good health.

The chain links TRBV24-1 to TRBJ2-1; D tentatively reads TRBD1 or TRBD2 (6 bases each). V dropped 1 base and J dropped 0 bases, with 9 bases sitting between them. This CDR3 is 16 amino acids long. CDR1 and CDR2 (germline): KGHDR, SFDVKD. The CDR3 coding sequence is TGTGCCACCAGTGATTTAGGGGGGAGCTCCTACAATGAGCAGTTCTTC. This encodes CATSDLGGSSYNEQFF.

This sequence joins TRBV5-1 and TRBJ2-7; perhaps TRBD1 as D (6 bases). The CDR3 runs to 15 residues. Germline V gene data show CDR1 as SGHRS and CDR2 as YFSETQ. V lost 0 bases, J lost 2 bases, and 12 bases lay in between. CDR3 sequence: CASSLGGQVTYEQYF. The DNA of the CDR3 is TGCGCCAGCAGCTTGGGGGGGCAGGTCACCTACGAGCAGTACTTC.

The V call is TRBV6-2 or TRBV6-3, the J call TRBJ2-7, with D perhaps matching TRBD2 (5 bases). Trimming removed 6 bases from V and 9 bases from J, with 21 bases in between. The CDR3 has 14 amino acids. Germline-derived CDR1 and CDR2 are MNHEY and SVGEGT. The CDR3 region is CASSETKLVGVQYF. In DNA, the CDR3 is TGTGCCAGCAGCGAAACGAAACTAGTAGGCGTGCAGTACTTC.

The V call is TRBV28, the J call TRBJ1-2, with D tentatively TRBD1 (5 bases). V was trimmed by 10 bases and J by 7 bases, leaving 16 bases between them. CDR1 MDHEN and CDR2 SYDVKM come from the germline V gene. The CDR3 totals 12 residues. CDR3 region: CAIGRGFGGYTF. As DNA, the CDR3 is TGTGCCATCGGACGGGGGTTTGGTGGCTACACCTTC.

The chain joins TRBV11-2 to TRBJ1-1; the D is unclear. This CDR3 contains 15 residues. Trimming took off 5 bases at V and 1 base at J, with 14 bases between the two ends. CDR1 is SGHAT and CDR2 is FQNNGV in the germline V gene. For the CDR3, the DNA is TGTGCCAGCAGCACCTTCTGGTCAGGGAACACTGAAGCTTTCTTT. Amino acid sequence: CASSTFWSGNTEAFF.

The J gene is TRBJ2-5, the V gene TRBV6-7, with TRBD2 identical over 7 bases. TRBV6-7 qualifies as an ORF whose function is uncertain. Trimming took 2 bases from V and 2 from J; bases not matched to a gene: 14. The CDR3 length is 18 residues. The CDR3 DNA sequence: TGTGCCAGCAGTTACGGGCTAGCGGACCACTCTTCACAAGAGACCCAGTACTTC. It yields the protein CASSYGLADHSSQETQYF.

The chain carries TRBV11-1 and TRBJ2-3; D is ambiguous. The CDR3 consists of 18 residues. V lost 0 bases and J lost 0, with 16 bases in between. Germline CDR1 and CDR2: SGHAT and FQDESV (reference sequence). CDR3 loop: CASSLAPSVVPSTDTQYF. In nucleotides, the CDR3 is TGTGCCAGCAGCTTAGCGCCCTCGGTAGTTCCCAGCACAGATACGCAGTATTTT.

V usage is TRBV19 and J usage is TRBJ2-1; D gene unclear. Germline V gene lookup returns CDR1 LNHDA and CDR2 SQIVND (reference sequence). The CDR3 consists of 14 residues. Trimming pared 10 bases from V and 6 bases from J, leaving 19 bases between. This CDR3 reads CATTQVGKTNEQFF. The CDR3 region has the DNA TGTGCCACCACCCAGGTGGGGAAAACCAATGAGCAGTTCTTC.

This chain links TRBV19 with TRBJ1-2; the D gene is possibly TRBD1 (5 bases). Germline V gives CDR1 LNHDA, CDR2 SQIVND (reference sequence). CDR3 length equals 15 residues. Trimming removed 4 bases at V and 0 bases at J, with 12 bases between. The CDR3 is CASSRAWGPNYGYTF. CDR3 sequence (DNA): TGTGCCAGTAGTAGGGCCTGGGGACCTAACTATGGCTACACCTTC.

The chain recombines TRBV7-6 with TRBJ2-1, with a tentative D call TRBD1 (6 bases). There are 16 residues in the CDR3. Germline V CDR1 and CDR2: SGHVS, FNYEAQ. V gave up 1 base and J gave up 3 bases, with 13 bases separating them. The CDR3 DNA reads as TGTGCCAGCAGCTTAGAGGTAGAGGGGGTCTACAATGAGCAGTTCTTC. This sequence encodes CASSLEVEGVYNEQFF.

This chain links TRBV9 with TRBJ2-1; maybe TRBD2 (5 bases). Between the trimmed V and J ends, which lost 2 bases and 4 bases, there was a span of 13 bases. CDR1 and CDR2 from the germline V gene are SGDLS and YYNGEE. This CDR3 has 15 residues. In DNA, the CDR3 is TGTGCCAGCAGCGTGGGGAGTTTGGTTTACAATGAGCAGTTCTTC. Encoded protein: CASSVGSLVYNEQFF.

The V and J genes are TRBV11-2 and TRBJ2-7; the D gene is possibly TRBD1 (5 bases). This CDR3 region has 14 residues. Germline CDR1 is SGHAT and CDR2 is FQNNGV. V lost 1 base and J lost 7, with 14 bases in between. The CDR3 nucleotides are TGTGCCAGCAGCTTAGCTGGGGCCTCGGGTGAGCAGTACTTC. Protein product: CASSLAGASGEQYF.

This sequence joins TRBV4-2 and TRBJ2-1; D call uncertain. Germline assignment: CDR1 LGHNA and CDR2 YNFKEQ. This CDR3 is 15 amino acids long. V was shortened by 0 bases and J by 13 bases, with 19 bases between the two germline ends. The CDR3 DNA sequence: TGTGCCAGCAGCCAAGATTGGGCAGCTCACTTAAACCAGTTCTTC. This codes for CASSQDWAAHLNQFF.